This TCR beta chain came from a study of radiotherapy plus CTLA-4 blockade in lung cancer. Whole-study context: In around 17% of patients, objective responses were seen; about 30% had disease control.

V lost 1 base and J lost 1; bases outside the gene matches: 7. This CDR3 region has 17 residues. CDR1 and CDR2 from the germline V gene are KGHSH and LQKENI. Repertoires were generated with immunoSEQ multiplex PCR, while TCRdb's copy carries only in-frame clones and drops some. The repertoire consists of 23,000 or so clones, with 71% occurring once and the leading ten covering 3.2%. The material sequenced was peripheral blood, taken from a patient treated with radiotherapy plus ipilimumab. The chain carries TRBV18 and TRBJ1-1, with 9 bases fitting TRBD1. The sequence was collected from a human donor with non-small cell lung cancer whose response to radiotherapy plus ipilimumab could not be evaluated. The CDR3 coding sequence is TGTGCCAGCTCACCACGTCCCGGGACAGGGACGAACACTGAAGCTTTCTTT. This sequence encodes CASSPRPGTGTNTEAFF.